The 3 T cell receptor beta chains below all came from one sample that was sequenced in a study of blood T cell repertoires in COVID-19. The protocol was immunoSEQ multiplex PCR, while the TCRdb copy is restricted to in-frame clones and leaves out a portion. This repertoire shows about 48,000 clones, 85% found once; its top ten account for 5.5% to 7%. The sequencing input was peripheral blood. Receptors originate from a woman aged 55-70 years with acute or convalescent COVID-19.

This clone was counted only a few times. The rearrangement links TRBV25-1 to TRBJ2-3; TRBD2 aligns across 10 bases. V lost 3 bases to trimming and J lost 3 bases; unmatched junction nucleotides: 6. This CDR3 region has 16 residues. Germline CDR1 reads MGHDK; CDR2 reads SYGVNS. For the CDR3, the DNA is TGTGCCAGCAGTGATGCTAGCGGGAGTGGTACAGATACGCAGTATTTT. This sequence encodes CASSDASGSGTDTQYF.

This chain uses TRBV11-2 with TRBJ2-3; no firm D call. CDR1 is SGHAT and CDR2 is FQNNGV in the germline V gene. Trimming took off 8 bases at V and 3 bases at J, with 18 bases between the two ends. The CDR3 runs to 15 residues. CDR3 sequence: CASSYRLLLTDTQYF. CDR3 nucleotide sequence: TGTGCCAGCTCCTATCGTTTGCTATTAACAGATACGCAGTATTTT.

This clone was found a few times. The rearrangement uses TRBV10-1 and TRBJ1-5; 7 nucleotides align to TRBD1. The CDR3 consists of 18 residues. The junction had 17 bases not matched to a gene; V was cut back by 9 bases and J by 0 bases. Per the germline V gene, CDR1 is WNHNN and CDR2 is SYGVQD (reference sequence). The CDR3 protein is CARARGQPRLYSNQPQHF. The CDR3, as DNA: TGCGCCAGAGCCCGGGGACAGCCCCGCTTATATAGCAATCAGCCCCAGCATTTT.